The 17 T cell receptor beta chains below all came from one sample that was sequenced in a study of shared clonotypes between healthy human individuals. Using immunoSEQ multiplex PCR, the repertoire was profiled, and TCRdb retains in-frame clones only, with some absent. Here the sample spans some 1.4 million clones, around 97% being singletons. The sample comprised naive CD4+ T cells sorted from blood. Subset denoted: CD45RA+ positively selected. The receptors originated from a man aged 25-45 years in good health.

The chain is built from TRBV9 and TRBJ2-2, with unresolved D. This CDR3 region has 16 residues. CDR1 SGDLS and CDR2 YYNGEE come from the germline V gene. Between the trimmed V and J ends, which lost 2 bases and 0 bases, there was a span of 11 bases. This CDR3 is CASSVRTLSNTGELFF. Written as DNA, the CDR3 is TGTGCCAGCAGCGTTCGAACCCTTTCGAACACCGGGGAGCTGTTTTTT.

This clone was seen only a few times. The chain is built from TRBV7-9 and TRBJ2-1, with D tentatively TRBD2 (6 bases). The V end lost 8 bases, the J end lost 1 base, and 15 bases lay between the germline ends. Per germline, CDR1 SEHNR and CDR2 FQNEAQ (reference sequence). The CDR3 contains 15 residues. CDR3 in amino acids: CASGGREKSYNEQFF. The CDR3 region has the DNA TGTGCCAGCGGCGGCCGGGAGAAATCCTACAATGAGCAGTTCTTC.

The CDR3 DNA reads as TGTGCCAGCAGTTCCGGGACAGGGTCCTACGAGCAGTACTTC. Protein: CASSSGTGSYEQYF. The chain links TRBV11-3 to TRBJ2-7; 9 nucleotides match TRBD1. The germline V gene encodes CDR1 SGHNT and CDR2 YENEEA. The length of the CDR3 is 14 residues. With 6 bases clipped from V and 1 base from J, the junction kept 4 bases outside the gene matches.

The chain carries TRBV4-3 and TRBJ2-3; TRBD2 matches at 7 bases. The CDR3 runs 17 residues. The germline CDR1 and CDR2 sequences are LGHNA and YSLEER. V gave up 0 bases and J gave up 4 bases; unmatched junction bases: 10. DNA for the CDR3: TGCGCCAGCAGCCAAGATCAGGCTAGCGGTTCGGCAGATACGCAGTATTTT. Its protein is CASSQDQASGSADTQYF.

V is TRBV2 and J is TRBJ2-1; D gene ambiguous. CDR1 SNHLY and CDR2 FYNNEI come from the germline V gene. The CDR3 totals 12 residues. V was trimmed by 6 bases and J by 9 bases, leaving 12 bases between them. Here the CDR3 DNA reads TGTGCCAGCAGGTCTGACGAGAGTGAGCAGTTCTTC. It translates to CASRSDESEQFF.

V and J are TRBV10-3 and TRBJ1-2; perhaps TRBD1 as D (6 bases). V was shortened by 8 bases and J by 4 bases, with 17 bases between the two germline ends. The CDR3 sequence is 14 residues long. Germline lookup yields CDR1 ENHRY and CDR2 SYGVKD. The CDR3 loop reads CAIAGEGIPYGYTF. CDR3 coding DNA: TGTGCCATCGCAGGGGAGGGGATCCCCTATGGCTACACCTTC.

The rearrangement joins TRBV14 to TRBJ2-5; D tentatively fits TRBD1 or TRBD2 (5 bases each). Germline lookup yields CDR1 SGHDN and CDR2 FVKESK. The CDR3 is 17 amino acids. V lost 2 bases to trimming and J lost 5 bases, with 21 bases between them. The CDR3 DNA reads TGTGCCAGCAGCCAAATAACCGGGGCCAGAGCTGGGGAGACCCAGTACTTC. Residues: CASSQITGARAGETQYF.

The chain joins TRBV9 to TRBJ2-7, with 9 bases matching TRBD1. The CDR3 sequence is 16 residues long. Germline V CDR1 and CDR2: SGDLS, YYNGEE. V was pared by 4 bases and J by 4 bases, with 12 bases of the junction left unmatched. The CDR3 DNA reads TGTGCCAGCAGCCCCGGGACAGGGCGTGGGGGATACGAGCAGTACTTC. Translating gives CASSPGTGRGGYEQYF.

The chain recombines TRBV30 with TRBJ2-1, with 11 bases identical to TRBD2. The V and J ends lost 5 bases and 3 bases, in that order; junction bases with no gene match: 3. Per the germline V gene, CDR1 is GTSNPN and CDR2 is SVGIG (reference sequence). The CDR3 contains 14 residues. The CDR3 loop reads CAWDSGRVYNEQFF. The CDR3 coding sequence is TGTGCCTGGGATAGCGGGAGGGTCTACAATGAGCAGTTCTTC.

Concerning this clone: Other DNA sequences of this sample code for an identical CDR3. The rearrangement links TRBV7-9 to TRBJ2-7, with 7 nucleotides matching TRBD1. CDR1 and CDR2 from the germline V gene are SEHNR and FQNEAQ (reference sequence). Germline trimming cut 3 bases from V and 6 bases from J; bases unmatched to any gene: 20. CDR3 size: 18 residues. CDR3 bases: TGTGCCAGCAGCTTTCTCGTTTTACGGCAGGGGGTTCTTGGCGAGCAGTACTTC. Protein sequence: CASSFLVLRQGVLGEQYF. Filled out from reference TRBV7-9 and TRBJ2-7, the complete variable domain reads DTGVSQNPRHKITKRGQNVTFRCDPISEHNRLYWYRQTLGQGPEFLTYFQNEAQLEKSRLLSDRFSAERPKGSFSTLEIQRTEQGDSAMYLCASSFLVLRQGVLGEQYFGPGTRLTVT.

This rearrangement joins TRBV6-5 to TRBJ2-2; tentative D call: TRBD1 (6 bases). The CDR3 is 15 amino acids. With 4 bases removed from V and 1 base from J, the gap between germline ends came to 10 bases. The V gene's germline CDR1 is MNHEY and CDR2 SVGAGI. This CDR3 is CASSFLRGNTGELFF. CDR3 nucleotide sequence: TGTGCCAGCAGTTTCCTCAGGGGGAACACCGGGGAGCTGTTTTTT.

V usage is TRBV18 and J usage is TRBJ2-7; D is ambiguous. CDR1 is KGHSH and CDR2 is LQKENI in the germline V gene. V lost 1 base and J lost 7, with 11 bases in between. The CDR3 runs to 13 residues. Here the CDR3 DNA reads TGTGCCAGCTCACCACTAGACGGGTATGAGCAGTACTTC. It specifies CASSPLDGYEQYF.

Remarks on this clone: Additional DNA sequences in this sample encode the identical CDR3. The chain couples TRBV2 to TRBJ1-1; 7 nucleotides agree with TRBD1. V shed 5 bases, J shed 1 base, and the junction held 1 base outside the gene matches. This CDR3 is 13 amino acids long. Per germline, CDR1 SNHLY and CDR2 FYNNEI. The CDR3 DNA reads TGTGCCAGCAGTAGGGACAGGAACACTGAAGCTTTCTTT. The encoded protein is CASSRDRNTEAFF.

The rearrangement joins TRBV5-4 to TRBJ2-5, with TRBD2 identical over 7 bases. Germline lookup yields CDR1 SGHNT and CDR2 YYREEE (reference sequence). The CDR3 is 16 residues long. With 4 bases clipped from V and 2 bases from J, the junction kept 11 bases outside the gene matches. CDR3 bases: TGTGCCAGCAGCGCCCCCGGGACTACCTTACAAGAGACCCAGTACTTC. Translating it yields CASSAPGTTLQETQYF.

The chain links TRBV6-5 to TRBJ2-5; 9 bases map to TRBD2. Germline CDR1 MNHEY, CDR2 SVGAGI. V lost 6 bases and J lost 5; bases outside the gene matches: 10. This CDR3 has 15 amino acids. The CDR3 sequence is CASSQGLAALETQYF. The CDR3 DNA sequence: TGTGCCAGCAGCCAGGGACTAGCCGCACTGGAGACCCAGTACTTC.

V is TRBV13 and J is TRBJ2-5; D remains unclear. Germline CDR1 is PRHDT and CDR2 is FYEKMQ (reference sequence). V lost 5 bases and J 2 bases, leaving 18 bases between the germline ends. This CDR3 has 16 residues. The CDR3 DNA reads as TGTGCCAGCAGCACTACTTTGCTGTGGGGACAAGAGACCCAGTACTTC. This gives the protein CASSTTLLWGQETQYF. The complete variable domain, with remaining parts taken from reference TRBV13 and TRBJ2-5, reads AAGVIQSPRHLIKEKRETATLKCYPIPRHDTVYWYQQGPGQDPQFLISFYEKMQSDKGSIPDRFSAQQFSDYHSELNMSSLELGDSALYFCASSTTLLWGQETQYFGPGTRLLVL.

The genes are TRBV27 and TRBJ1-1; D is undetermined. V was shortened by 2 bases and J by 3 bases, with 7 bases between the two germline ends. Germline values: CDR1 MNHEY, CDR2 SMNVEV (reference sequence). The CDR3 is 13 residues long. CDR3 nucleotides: TGTGCCAGCAGTTTACTGCCAGACACTGAAGCTTTCTTT. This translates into CASSLLPDTEAFF.